The rows below give T cell receptor beta chains drawn from one sample of a study of T cell responses to AZD1222 COVID-19 vaccine. Produced via immunoSEQ multiplex PCR; TCRdb's table is partial and in-frame only. The repertoire includes roughly 180,000 clones, around 87% of them detected once, and less than 3% sits in the top ten. This sample comprised peripheral blood, obtained on day 0 of MenACWY control vaccination. These receptors were collected from an adult in good health. Both conserved end residues are part of each CDR3.

V gene: TRBV9; CDR3 protein: CASSAWGGNQPQHF
V gene: TRBV5-6; CDR3 protein: CASSSLDRGSNYGYTF
V gene: TRBV11-3; CDR3 protein: CASSPREGPGFEQYF
V gene: TRBV5-5; CDR3 protein: CASSLGPNNQPQHF
V gene: TRBV5-1; CDR3 protein: CASSLGGDSNQPQHF
V gene: TRBV3-1/TRBV3-2; CDR3 protein: CASSREGQNYGYTF
V gene: TRBV15; CDR3 protein: CATSSSRATGETQYF
V gene: TRBV7-2; CDR3 protein: CASSPNGLADYEQYF
V gene: TRBV5-6; CDR3 protein: CASSLIDRAPNEKLFF
V gene: TRBV4-2; CDR3 protein: CASSPGATSTDTQYF
V gene: TRBV28; CDR3 protein: CASSSQLYGYTF
V gene: TRBV7-6; CDR3 protein: CASSVHRVAKNIQYF
V gene: TRBV9; CDR3 protein: CASSDKAAGYTF
V gene: TRBV6-5; CDR3 protein: CASSYSWVGNSPLHF
V gene: TRBV5-1; CDR3 protein: CASSLGAVAGNTGELFF
V gene: TRBV7-9; CDR3 protein: CASSLNIPGLAGNEQFF
V gene: TRBV18; CDR3 protein: CASSPGANQPQHF
V gene: TRBV27; CDR3 protein: CASSLYKLSYYEQYF
V gene: TRBV7-9; CDR3 protein: CASSLVTGNTIYF
V gene: TRBV7-3; CDR3 protein: CASSSIAGASYNEQFF
V gene: TRBV19; CDR3 protein: CASSIDHSGTDTQYF
V gene: TRBV2; CDR3 protein: CASGTGASSSYNEQFF
V gene: TRBV7-9; CDR3 protein: CASSPGGGGELFF
V gene: TRBV28; CDR3 protein: CASSSQGGGYTF
V gene: TRBV28; CDR3 protein: CASSLQGQGLDIQYF
V gene: TRBV11-2; CDR3 protein: CASSSDNSDTQYF
V gene: TRBV19; CDR3 protein: CASRGGSETQYF
V gene: TRBV5-5; CDR3 protein: CASSLEQAFSYEQYF
V gene: TRBV7-2; CDR3 protein: CASSLFEGASSPLHF
V gene: TRBV28; CDR3 protein: CASSFGGYSNQPQHF
V gene: TRBV7-9; CDR3 protein: CASSPLDYYEQYF
V gene: TRBV5-1; CDR3 protein: CASSSTGTGTEAFF
V gene: TRBV5-6; CDR3 protein: CASSRTGTYEQYF
V gene: TRBV24-1; CDR3 protein: CATSDSGQNYGYTF
V gene: TRBV5-5; CDR3 protein: CASSSTITYEQYF
V gene: TRBV19; CDR3 protein: CASSIEDRFEQYF
V gene: TRBV7-3; CDR3 protein: CASSSGQDYGYTF
V gene: TRBV19; CDR3 protein: CASSPRSDLQETQYF
V gene: TRBV9; CDR3 protein: CASSPGQGAYGYTF
V gene: TRBV3-1/TRBV3-2; CDR3 protein: CASRQGAHNSPLHF
V gene: TRBV7-3; CDR3 protein: CASSLSGGTASTDTQYF
V gene: TRBV2; CDR3 protein: CASSDGGRVGQETQYF
V gene: TRBV1; CDR3 protein: CTSSQGKLYEQYF
V gene: TRBV4-1; CDR3 protein: CASSQTRGETQYF
V gene: TRBV9; CDR3 protein: CASSPRLAGSFRLNEQFF
V gene: TRBV12-3/TRBV12-4; CDR3 protein: CASSLGGAYGYTF
V gene: TRBV27; CDR3 protein: CASSLRSGRGGYEQYF
V gene: TRBV19; CDR3 protein: CASSSTPSTSGYEQYF
V gene: TRBV7-6; CDR3 protein: CASSAAGGLVGGELFF
V gene: TRBV6-2/TRBV6-3; CDR3 protein: CASSQTNEKLFF
V gene: TRBV6-5; CDR3 protein: CATPPTGGTEAFF
V gene: TRBV4-1; CDR3 protein: CASSQDKGTQYF